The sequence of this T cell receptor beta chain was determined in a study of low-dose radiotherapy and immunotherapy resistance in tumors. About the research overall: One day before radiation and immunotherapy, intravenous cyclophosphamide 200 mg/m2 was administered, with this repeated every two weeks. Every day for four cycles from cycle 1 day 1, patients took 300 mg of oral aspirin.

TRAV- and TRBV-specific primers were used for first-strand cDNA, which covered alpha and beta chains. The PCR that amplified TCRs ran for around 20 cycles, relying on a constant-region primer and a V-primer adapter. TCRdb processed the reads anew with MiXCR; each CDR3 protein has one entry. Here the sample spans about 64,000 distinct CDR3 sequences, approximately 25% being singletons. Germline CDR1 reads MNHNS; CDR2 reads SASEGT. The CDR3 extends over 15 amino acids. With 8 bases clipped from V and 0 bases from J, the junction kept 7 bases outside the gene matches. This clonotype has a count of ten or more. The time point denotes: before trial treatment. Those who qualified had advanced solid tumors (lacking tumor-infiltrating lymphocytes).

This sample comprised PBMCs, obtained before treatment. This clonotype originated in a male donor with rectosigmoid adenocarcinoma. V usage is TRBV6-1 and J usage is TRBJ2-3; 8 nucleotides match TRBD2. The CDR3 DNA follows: TGTGCCAGCCGCCGAGCTAGCGGGAGCACAGATACGCAGTATTTT. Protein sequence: CASRRASGSTDTQYF.